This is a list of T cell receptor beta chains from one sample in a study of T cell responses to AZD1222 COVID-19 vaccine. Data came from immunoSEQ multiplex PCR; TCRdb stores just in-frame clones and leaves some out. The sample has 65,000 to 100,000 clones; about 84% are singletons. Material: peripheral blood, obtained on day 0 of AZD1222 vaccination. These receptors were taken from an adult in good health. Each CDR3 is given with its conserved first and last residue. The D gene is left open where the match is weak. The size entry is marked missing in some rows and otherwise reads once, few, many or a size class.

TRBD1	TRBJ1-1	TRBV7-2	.	CASSLRQGNTEAFF	TGTGCCAGCAGCCTTCGACAGGGGAACACTGAAGCTTTCTTT
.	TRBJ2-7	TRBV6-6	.	CASSGTISYEQYF	TGTGCCAGCAGTGGGACAATTTCCTACGAGCAGTACTTC
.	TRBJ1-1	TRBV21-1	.	CASSKALWWFFRGRDTEAFF	TGTGCCAGCAGCAAAGCGCTTTGGTGGTTTTTCAGGGGGCGGGACACTGAAGCTTTCTTT
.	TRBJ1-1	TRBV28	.	CASNTGGIEAFF	TGTGCCAGCAACACCGGTGGAATTGAAGCTTTCTTT
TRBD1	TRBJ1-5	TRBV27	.	CASTATGGNQPQHF	TGTGCCAGCACCGCGACAGGGGGAAATCAGCCCCAGCATTTT
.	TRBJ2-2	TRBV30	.	CACQGLRNTGELFF	TGTGCCTGCCAGGGACTTCGGAACACCGGGGAGCTGTTTTTT
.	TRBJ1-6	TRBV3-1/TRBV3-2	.	CASSQATRGRYSPLHF	TGTGCCAGCAGCCAAGCCACGCGGGGTCGTTATTCACCCCTCCACTTT
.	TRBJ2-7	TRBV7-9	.	CASSLGSRFYEQYF	TGTGCCAGCAGCTTAGGTAGCAGATTCTACGAGCAGTACTTC
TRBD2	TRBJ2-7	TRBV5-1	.	CASSQRATSGRPEQYF	TGCGCCAGCAGCCAACGGGCGACTAGCGGGAGACCCGAGCAGTACTTC
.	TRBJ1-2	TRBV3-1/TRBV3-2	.	CASSSQGEGIYGYTF	TGTGCCAGCAGCTCGCAAGGGGAAGGGATCTATGGCTACACCTTC
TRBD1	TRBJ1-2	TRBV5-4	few	CASSLGGASGQGHYGYTF	TGTGCCAGCAGCTTAGGAGGGGCCTCGGGACAGGGGCACTATGGCTACACCTTC
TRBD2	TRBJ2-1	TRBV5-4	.	CASSPGLAGVPEQFF	TGTGCCAGCAGCCCCGGACTAGCGGGAGTCCCTGAGCAGTTCTTC
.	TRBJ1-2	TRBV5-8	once	CASSSAGYGYTF	TGTGCCAGCAGCTCCGCAGGCTATGGCTACACCTTC
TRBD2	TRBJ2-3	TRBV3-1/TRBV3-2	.	CASSPDLGLAGVGTQYF	TGTGCCAGCAGCCCAGACCTGGGACTAGCGGGAGTAGGCACGCAGTATTTT
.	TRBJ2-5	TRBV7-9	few	CASSLELGNQYF	TGTGCCAGCAGCTTAGAGTTAGGGAACCAGTACTTC
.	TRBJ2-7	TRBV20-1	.	CSPALVEQYF	TGCAGTCCGGCTCTCGTAGAGCAGTACTTC
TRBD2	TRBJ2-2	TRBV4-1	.	CASSTPAGGRTGELFF	TGCGCCAGCAGCACCCCAGCGGGGGGTCGGACCGGGGAGCTGTTTTTT
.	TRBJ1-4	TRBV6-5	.	CASSRSRSANEKLFF	TGTGCCAGCAGCCGCTCGAGGTCCGCTAATGAAAAACTGTTTTTT
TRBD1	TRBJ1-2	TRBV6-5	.	CASSYSGTGGGGYTF	TGTGCCAGCAGTTACTCCGGGACAGGGGGCGGCGGCTACACCTTC
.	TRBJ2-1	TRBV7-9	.	CASSSSYPYNEQFF	TGTGCCAGCAGTAGTAGTTATCCCTACAATGAGCAGTTCTTC
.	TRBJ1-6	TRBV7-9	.	CASSSHGDNSPLHF	TGTGCCAGCAGCTCTCATGGCGATAATTCACCCCTCCACTTT
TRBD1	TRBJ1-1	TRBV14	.	CASSQETGVAEAFF	TGTGCCAGCAGCCAAGAGACAGGGGTGGCTGAAGCTTTCTTT
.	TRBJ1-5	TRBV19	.	CASKSGKKGSQPQHF	TGTGCCAGCAAATCCGGGAAAAAGGGCAGTCAGCCCCAGCATTTT
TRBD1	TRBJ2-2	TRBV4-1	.	CASSQGDRNTGELFF	TGCGCCAGCAGCCAAGGGGACAGGAACACCGGGGAGCTGTTTTTT
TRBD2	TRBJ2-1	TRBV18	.	CASSPRAGVNNEQFF	TGTGCCAGCTCACCACGAGCGGGGGTTAACAATGAGCAGTTCTTC
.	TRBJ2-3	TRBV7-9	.	CASSYGVSTDTQYF	TGTGCCAGCAGCTATGGGGTTAGCACAGATACGCAGTATTTT
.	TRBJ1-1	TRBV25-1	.	CASSPGGGLYTEAFF	TGTGCCAGCAGTCCGGGAGGGGGGCTATACACTGAAGCTTTCTTT
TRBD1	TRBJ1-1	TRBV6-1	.	CASSATWDSSLNTEAFF	TGTGCCAGCAGTGCCACGTGGGACAGCTCTTTGAACACTGAAGCTTTCTTT
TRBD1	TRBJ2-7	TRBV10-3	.	CAIRAGTGLSSSYEQYF	TGTGCCATCAGGGCCGGGACAGGGCTCTCGAGCTCCTACGAGCAGTACTTC
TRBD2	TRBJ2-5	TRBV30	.	CAWSATGSGRALEETQYF	TGTGCCTGGAGCGCCACCGGAAGCGGGAGGGCCCTCGAGGAGACCCAGTACTTC
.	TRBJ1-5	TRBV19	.	CASSGLSFDQPQHF	TGTGCCAGTAGCGGGTTGTCTTTTGATCAGCCCCAGCATTTT
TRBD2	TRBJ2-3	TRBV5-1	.	CASSLDRGGPRSTDTQYF	TGCGCCAGCAGCTTGGATCGCGGGGGGCCCCGAAGCACAGATACGCAGTATTTT
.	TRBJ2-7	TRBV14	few	CASSLQVGVSEQYF	TGTGCCAGCAGCTTACAGGTCGGTGTTTCCGAGCAGTACTTC
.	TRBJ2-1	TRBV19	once	CASSATAYNEQFF	TGTGCCAGTAGTGCCACAGCTTACAATGAGCAGTTCTTC
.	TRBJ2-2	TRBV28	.	CASSLRRELFF	TGTGCCAGCAGTTTACGGAGGGAGCTGTTTTTT